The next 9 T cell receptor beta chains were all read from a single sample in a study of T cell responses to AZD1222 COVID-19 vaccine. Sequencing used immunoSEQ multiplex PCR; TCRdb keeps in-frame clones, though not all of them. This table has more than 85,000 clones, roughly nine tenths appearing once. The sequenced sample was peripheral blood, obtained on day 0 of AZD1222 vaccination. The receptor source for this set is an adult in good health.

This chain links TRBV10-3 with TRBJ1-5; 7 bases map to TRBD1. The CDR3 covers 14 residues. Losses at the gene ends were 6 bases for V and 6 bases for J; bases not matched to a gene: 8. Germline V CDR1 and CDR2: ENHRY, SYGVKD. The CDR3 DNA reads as TGTGCCATCAGACCGACAGGGAAAGGTCAGCCCCAGCATTTT. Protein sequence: CAIRPTGKGQPQHF.

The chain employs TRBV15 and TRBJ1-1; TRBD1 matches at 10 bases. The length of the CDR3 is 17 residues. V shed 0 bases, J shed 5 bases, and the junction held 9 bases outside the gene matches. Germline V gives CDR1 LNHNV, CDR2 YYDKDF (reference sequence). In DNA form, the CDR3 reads TGTGCCACCAGCAGAGATTACGGGACAGGGGTGAGGACTGAAGCTTTCTTT. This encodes CATSRDYGTGVRTEAFF.

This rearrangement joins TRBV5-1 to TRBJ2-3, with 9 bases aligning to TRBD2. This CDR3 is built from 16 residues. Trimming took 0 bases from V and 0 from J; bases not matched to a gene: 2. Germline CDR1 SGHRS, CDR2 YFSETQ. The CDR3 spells CASSLGLAESTDTQYF. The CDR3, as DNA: TGCGCCAGCAGCTTGGGACTAGCGGAGAGCACAGATACGCAGTATTTT.

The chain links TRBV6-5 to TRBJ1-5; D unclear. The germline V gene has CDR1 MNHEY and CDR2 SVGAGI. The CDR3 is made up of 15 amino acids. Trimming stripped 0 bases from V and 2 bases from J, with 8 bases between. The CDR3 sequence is CASSYSAVGNQPQHF. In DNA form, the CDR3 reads TGTGCCAGCAGTTACTCAGCAGTGGGCAATCAGCCCCAGCATTTT.

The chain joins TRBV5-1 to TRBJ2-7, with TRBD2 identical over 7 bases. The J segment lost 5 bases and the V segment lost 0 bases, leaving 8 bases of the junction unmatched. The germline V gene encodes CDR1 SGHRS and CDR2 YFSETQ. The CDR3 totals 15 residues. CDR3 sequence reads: CASSLVGGSTNEQYF. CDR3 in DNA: TGCGCCAGCAGCTTGGTAGGCGGGAGTACTAACGAGCAGTACTTC.

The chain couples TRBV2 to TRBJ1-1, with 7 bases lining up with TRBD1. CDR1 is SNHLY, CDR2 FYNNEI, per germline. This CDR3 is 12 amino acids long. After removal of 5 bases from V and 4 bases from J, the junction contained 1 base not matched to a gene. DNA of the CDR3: TGTGCCAGCAGTCAGGGGGGCACTGAAGCTTTCTTT. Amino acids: CASSQGGTEAFF.

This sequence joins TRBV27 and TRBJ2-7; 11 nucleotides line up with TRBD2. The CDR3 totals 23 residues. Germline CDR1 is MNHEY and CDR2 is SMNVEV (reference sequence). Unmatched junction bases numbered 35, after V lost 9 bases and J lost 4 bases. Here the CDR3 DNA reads TGTGCCAGTGCTAGTGGACCGACTAGCGGGAACCAGAACCGTAGAACACTCGGGTACGAGCAGTACTTC. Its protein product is CASASGPTSGNQNRRTLGYEQYF.

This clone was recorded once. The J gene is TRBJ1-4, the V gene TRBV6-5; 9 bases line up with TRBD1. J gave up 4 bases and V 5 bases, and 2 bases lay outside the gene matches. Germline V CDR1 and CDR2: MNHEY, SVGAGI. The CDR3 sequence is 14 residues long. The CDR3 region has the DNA TGTGCCAGCAGTCCGACAGGGGGTAATGAAAAACTGTTTTTT. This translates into CASSPTGGNEKLFF.

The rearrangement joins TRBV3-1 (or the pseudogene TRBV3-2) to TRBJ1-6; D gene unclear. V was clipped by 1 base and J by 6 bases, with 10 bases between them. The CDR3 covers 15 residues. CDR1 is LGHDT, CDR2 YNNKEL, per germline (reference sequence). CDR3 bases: TGTGCCAGCAGCCAAGGGAGACGGGGTAATTCACCCCTCCACTTT. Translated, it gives CASSQGRRGNSPLHF.